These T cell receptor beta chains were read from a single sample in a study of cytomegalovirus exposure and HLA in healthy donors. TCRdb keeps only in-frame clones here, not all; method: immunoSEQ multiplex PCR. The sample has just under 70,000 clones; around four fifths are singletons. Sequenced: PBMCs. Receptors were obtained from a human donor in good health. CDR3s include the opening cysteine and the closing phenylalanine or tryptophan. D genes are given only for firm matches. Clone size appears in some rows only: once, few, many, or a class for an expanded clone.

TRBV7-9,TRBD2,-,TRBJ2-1,CASSFSSGGATDNEQFF,TGTGCCAGCAGCTTTTCCAGCGGGGGGGCTACGGACAATGAGCAGTTCTTC
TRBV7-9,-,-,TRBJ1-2,CASSLADRRRGYTF,TGTGCCAGCAGCTTAGCGGACCGACGGAGGGGCTACACCTTC
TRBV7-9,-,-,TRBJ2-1,CASSLARGLVRVNEQFF,TGTGCCAGCAGCTTAGCGCGGGGTCTAGTGAGGGTAAATGAGCAGTTCTTC
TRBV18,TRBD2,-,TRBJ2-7,CASSPAMAGGTPGF,TGTGCCAGCTCACCAGCGATGGCGGGAGGGACACCGGGCTTC
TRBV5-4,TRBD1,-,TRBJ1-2,CASSLDGTVYGYTF,TGTGCCAGCAGCCTGGATGGGACAGTCTATGGCTACACCTTC
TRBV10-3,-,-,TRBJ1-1,CAISESGLTKPAFF,TGTGCCATCAGTGAGTCAGGGCTGACTAAGCCAGCTTTCTTT
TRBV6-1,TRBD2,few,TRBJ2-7,CASSAVGGLPYEQYF,TGTGCCAGCAGCGCCGTCGGGGGGTTACCCTACGAGCAGTACTTC
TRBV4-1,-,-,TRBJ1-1,CASSHITGFGLEAFF,TGCGCCAGCAGCCACATCACAGGGTTCGGCCTAGAAGCTTTCTTT
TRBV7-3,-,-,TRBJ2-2,CASSWSRRTANTGELFF,TGTGCCAGCAGCTGGAGTCGGCGGACAGCGAACACCGGGGAGCTGTTTTTT
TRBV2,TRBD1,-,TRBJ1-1,CASSSGQGRTEAFF,TGTGCCAGCAGCTCTGGACAGGGGAGGACTGAAGCTTTCTTT
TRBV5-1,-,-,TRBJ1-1,CASSLAGTSQAAFF,TGCGCCAGCAGCTTGGCCGGGACATCCCAGGCAGCTTTCTTT
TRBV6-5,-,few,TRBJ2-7,CASSRSDRLREQYF,TGTGCCAGCAGCCGTTCCGACAGGCTACGTGAGCAGTACTTC
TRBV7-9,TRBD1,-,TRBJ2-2,CASSSPGQGAYITGELFF,TGTGCCAGCAGCTCGCCGGGACAGGGGGCATATATCACCGGGGAGCTGTTTTTT
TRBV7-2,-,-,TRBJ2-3,CASSSRDNTDTQYF,TGTGCCAGCAGCTCCAGGGACAACACAGATACGCAGTATTTT
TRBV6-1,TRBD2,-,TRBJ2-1,CASIRTSGHNEQFF,TGTGCCAGCATAAGGACTAGCGGCCACAATGAGCAGTTCTTC
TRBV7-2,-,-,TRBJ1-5,CASSFGELVNQPQHF,TGTGCCAGCAGCTTTGGAGAACTCGTCAATCAGCCCCAGCATTTT
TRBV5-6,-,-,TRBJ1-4,CASSLNPGSVVELFF,TGTGCCAGCAGCTTGAATCCAGGTAGCGTGGTGGAACTGTTTTTT
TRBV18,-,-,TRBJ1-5,CASSLDSKPQHF,TGTGCCAGCTCACTGGACTCGAAGCCCCAGCATTTT
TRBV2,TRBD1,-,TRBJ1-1,CASSGDRAMNTEAFF,TGTGCCAGCAGTGGGGACAGGGCCATGAACACTGAAGCTTTCTTT
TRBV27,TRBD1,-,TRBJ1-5,CASSLTGTGIRGSQHF,TGTGCCAGCAGTTTAACTGGGACAGGCATAAGGGGGTCCCAGCATTTT
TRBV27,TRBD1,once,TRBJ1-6,CASSFGDRDFSSYNSPLHF,TGTGCCAGCAGTTTTGGGGACAGGGACTTTAGCTCCTATAATTCACCCCTCCACTTT
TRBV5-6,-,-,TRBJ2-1,CASSLEFRGTSYNEQFF,TGTGCCAGCAGCTTGGAGTTCCGGGGGACGAGCTACAATGAGCAGTTCTTC
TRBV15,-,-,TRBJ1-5,CATSGQVGSNQPQHF,TGTGCCACCAGCGGCCAGGTCGGCAGCAATCAGCCCCAGCATTTT
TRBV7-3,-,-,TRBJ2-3,CASRLLSRAKDTQYF,TGTGCCAGCAGACTCCTTAGCAGAGCAAAAGATACGCAGTATTTT
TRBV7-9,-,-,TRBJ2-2,CASILVGTTNTGELFF,TGTGCCAGCATCCTAGTTGGGACAACGAACACCGGGGAGCTGTTTTTT
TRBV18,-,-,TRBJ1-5,CASSPVAGNQPQHF,TGTGCCAGCTCACCAGTGGCAGGCAATCAGCCCCAGCATTTT
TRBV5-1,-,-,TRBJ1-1,CASSMDSNTEAFF,TGCGCCAGCAGCATGGACAGTAACACTGAAGCTTTCTTT
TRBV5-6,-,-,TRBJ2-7,CASSWVGYSEQYF,TGTGCCAGCAGCTGGGTCGGGTATAGCGAGCAGTACTTC
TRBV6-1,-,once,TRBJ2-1,CASSEIGAGRVEQFF,TGTGCCAGCAGTGAAATAGGGGCAGGGCGAGTTGAGCAGTTCTTC
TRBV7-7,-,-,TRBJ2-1,CASSPRASVTINEQFF,TGTGCCAGCAGCCCAAGGGCCTCCGTGACTATCAATGAGCAGTTCTTC
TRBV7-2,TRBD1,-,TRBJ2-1,CASSSANTRGSEQFF,TGTGCCAGCAGCTCAGCAAACACCAGGGGGAGTGAGCAGTTCTTC
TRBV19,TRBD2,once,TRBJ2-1,CASSPSGTMGEQFF,TGTGCCAGTAGTCCTAGCGGGACTATGGGTGAGCAGTTCTTC
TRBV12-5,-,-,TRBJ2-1,CASGSLARDEQFF,TGTGCTAGTGGTAGCCTAGCTCGCGATGAGCAGTTCTTC
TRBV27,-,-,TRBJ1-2,CASSPHRRGEGYTF,TGTGCCAGCAGTCCCCACAGGCGGGGGGAAGGCTACACCTTC
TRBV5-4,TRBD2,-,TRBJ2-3,CASSSLAGGQNTQYF,TGTGCCAGCAGCTCACTAGCGGGGGGGCAAAATACGCAGTATTTT
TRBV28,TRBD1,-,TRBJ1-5,CASSYVQGGNQPQHF,TGTGCCAGCAGTTATGTACAGGGGGGGAATCAGCCCCAGCATTTT
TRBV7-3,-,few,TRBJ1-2,CASSPHDRDYGYTF,TGTGCCAGCAGCCCCCACGACAGAGACTATGGCTACACCTTC
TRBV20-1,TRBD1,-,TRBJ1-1,CSASRGDEAFF,TGCAGTGCTTCCAGGGGGGATGAAGCTTTCTTT
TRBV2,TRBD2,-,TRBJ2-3,CASSELAALDTQYF,TGTGCCAGCAGTGAACTAGCGGCGCTGGATACGCAGTATTTT
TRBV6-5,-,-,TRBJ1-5,CASRPTGNQPQHF,TGTGCCAGCAGACCAACAGGGAATCAGCCCCAGCATTTT
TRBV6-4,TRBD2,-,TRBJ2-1,CASSIAGGRNEQFF,TGTGCCAGCAGTATCGCGGGGGGTCGAAATGAGCAGTTCTTC
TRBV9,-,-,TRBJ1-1,CASSVSGGTEAFF,TGTGCCAGCAGCGTAAGCGGGGGCACTGAAGCTTTCTTT
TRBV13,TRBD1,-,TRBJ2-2,CASSPGTGNTGELFF,TGTGCCAGCAGCCCCGGGACAGGGAACACCGGGGAGCTGTTTTTT
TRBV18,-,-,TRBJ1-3,CASSSLQGYSGNTIYF,TGTGCCAGCTCATCCTTACAGGGATACTCTGGAAACACCATATATTTT
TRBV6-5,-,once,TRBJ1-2,CASSYSFVGTGRGYPF,TGTGCCAGCAGTTACTCGTTCGTAGGAACAGGAAGAGGCTACCCCTTC
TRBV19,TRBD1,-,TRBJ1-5,CASGGQGVGNQPQHF,TGTGCCAGCGGGGGACAGGGAGTGGGCAATCAGCCCCAGCATTTT
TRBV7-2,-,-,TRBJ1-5,CASSYPGDQPQHF,TGTGCCAGCAGCTACCCAGGTGATCAGCCCCAGCATTTT
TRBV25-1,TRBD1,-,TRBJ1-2,CASSEPRQGSGGYTF,TGTGCCAGCAGTGAACCCCGACAGGGCTCGGGCGGCTACACCTTC
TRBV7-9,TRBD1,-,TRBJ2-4,CASSPPTDRGRLNIQYF,TGTGCCAGCAGCCCTCCCACGGACAGGGGGCGTCTGAACATTCAGTACTTC
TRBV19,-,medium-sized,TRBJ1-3,CASSMGGNTIYF,TGTGCCAGTAGTATGGGCGGAAACACCATATATTTT
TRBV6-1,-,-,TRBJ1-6,CASNRRGGNSPLHF,TGTGCCAGCAACAGACGCGGGGGCAATTCACCCCTCCACTTT